Each of the 27 T cell receptor beta chains below was sequenced from the same sample in a study of T cells in Graves' hyperthyroidism and ophthalmopathy. Regions amplified from RNA transcripts were the TCR beta CDR3 regions. RT-PCR in the first round (using the HTBI primer set) targeted the TCR CDR3. TCRdb fed the multiplex PCR reads into MiXCR, producing one record per CDR3 protein. The sample lists over 300,000 distinct CDR3 sequences, roughly 14% occurring once. The sequenced material came from blood. The source is a woman aged 55-70 years with Graves' hyperthyroidism.

This clonotype was detected ten times or more. This chain connects TRBV20-1 to TRBJ2-3; possible D gene TRBD2, 6 bases. From germline, CDR1 is DFQATT and CDR2 SNEGSKA (reference sequence). The CDR3 runs 16 residues. Trimming stripped 1 base from V and 0 bases from J, with 14 bases between. CDR3 in amino acids: CSARAAGAGSTDTQYF. The CDR3 coding sequence is TGCAGTGCTAGAGCCGCCGGGGCGGGAAGCACAGATACGCAGTATTTT.

This clonotype was counted ten times or more. V usage is TRBV7-3 and J usage is TRBJ1-1; tentatively, D is TRBD1 (5 bases). The CDR3 length is 16 residues. Trimming removed 5 bases from V and 1 base from J, with 17 bases in between. Germline V gene lookup returns CDR1 SGHTA and CDR2 FQGTGA. The CDR3 reads CASSPDSDGGNTEAFF. The CDR3 coding sequence is TGTGCCAGCAGCCCCGACTCAGACGGGGGGAACACTGAAGCTTTCTTT.

This clonotype was found a few times. This chain connects TRBV5-1 to TRBJ1-4, with TRBD1 matching 7 bases. Trimming took 1 base from V and 8 from J; bases not matched to a gene: 14. This CDR3 is 17 amino acids long. CDR1 is SGHRS and CDR2 is YFSETQ in the germline V gene. The chain's CDR3 is CASSLQGVGSFEEKLFF. CDR3 DNA sequence: TGCGCCAGCAGCTTGCAGGGGGTTGGCTCTTTTGAAGAAAAACTGTTTTTT.

This clonotype was found many times. This chain links TRBV30 with TRBJ1-1; D unresolved. With 1 base removed from V and 3 bases from J, the gap between germline ends came to 9 bases. The CDR3 covers 13 residues. Germline assignment: CDR1 GTSNPN and CDR2 SVGIG (reference sequence). The CDR3 spells CAWSAQSDTEAFF. The CDR3 DNA reads as TGTGCCTGGAGTGCCCAGTCGGACACTGAAGCTTTCTTT.

This clonotype was picked up a small number of times. The rearrangement joins TRBV5-5 to TRBJ2-7; 7 bases map to TRBD2. J lost 6 bases, V lost 0 bases, and 12 bases had no gene match. Germline V gene data show CDR1 as SGHKS and CDR2 as YYEKEE (reference sequence). The length of the CDR3 is 16 residues. The CDR3 DNA follows: TGTGCCAGCAGCTTGGTTGCTGGTGGGAGGGGAGCCGAGCAGTACTTC. It yields the protein CASSLVAGGRGAEQYF.

In its sample, this clonotype was seen many times. This chain uses TRBV11-2 with TRBJ2-7; 7 nucleotides match TRBD2. J was trimmed by 3 bases and V by 6 bases; bases with no gene match: 8. This CDR3 has 14 amino acids. Germline values: CDR1 SGHAT, CDR2 FQNNGV. This CDR3 reads CASSRTRDYYEQYF. The CDR3 DNA reads TGTGCCAGCAGTCGAACCCGGGACTACTACGAGCAGTACTTC.

Many counts were recorded for this clonotype. This sequence joins TRBV3-1 and TRBJ2-7; weak D call: TRBD2 (5 bases). The V end lost 1 base, the J end lost 1 base, and 11 bases lay between the germline ends. The CDR3 has 15 amino acids. CDR1 is LGHDT, CDR2 YNNKEL, per germline (reference sequence). The CDR3 reads CASSQALGGSYEQYF. The CDR3, as DNA: TGTGCCAGCAGCCAAGCCCTCGGAGGTTCCTACGAGCAGTACTTC.

V is TRBV29-1 and J is TRBJ1-2; TRBD1 matches 8 bases. Per germline, CDR1 SQVTM and CDR2 ANQGSEA. The CDR3 loop spans 13 amino acids. Trimming at V came to 6 bases and at J to 0 bases, leaving 3 bases not matched to a gene. The CDR3 loop is CSVDRGANYGYTF. CDR3 nucleotides: TGCAGCGTCGACAGGGGTGCTAACTATGGCTACACCTTC.

This clonotype was picked up many times. This chain joins TRBV3-1 and TRBJ2-3; D is ambiguous. The V gene's germline CDR1 is LGHDT and CDR2 YNNKEL (reference sequence). The CDR3 sequence is 14 residues long. V was cut by 1 base and J by 0 bases, with 5 bases left in between. In DNA, the CDR3 is TGTGCCAGCAGCCAAGGCAGCAGCACAGATACGCAGTATTTT. Amino acid sequence: CASSQGSSTDTQYF.

Ten or more counts support this clonotype. The chain links TRBV6-1 to TRBJ2-5; D call uncertain. The CDR3 totals 11 residues. Per the germline V gene, CDR1 is MNHNS and CDR2 is SASEGT. V shed 11 bases and J shed 3 bases, with 10 bases lying between them. This chain's CDR3 is CAGVTEETQYF. The CDR3 DNA follows: TGTGCCGGGGTTACGGAAGAGACCCAGTACTTC.

This clonotype was found many times. V and J are TRBV2 and TRBJ1-2; 7 nucleotides agree with TRBD1. V lost 6 bases and J lost 2; bases outside the gene matches: 9. From germline, CDR1 is SNHLY and CDR2 FYNNEI. The CDR3 length is 15 residues. This CDR3 reads CASSAQGPSNYGYTF. In DNA, the CDR3 is TGTGCCAGCAGCGCACAGGGGCCCTCAAACTATGGCTACACCTTC.

This clonotype was recorded many times. CDR3 coding DNA: TGTGCCAGCAGTTTAGCGGCAAAATCCTACAATGAGCAGTTCTTC. It translates to CASSLAAKSYNEQFF. The V call is TRBV28, the J call TRBJ2-1, with unresolved D. Per germline, CDR1 MDHEN and CDR2 SYDVKM. CDR3 size: 15 residues. Trimming shortened V by 2 bases and J by 1 base, and 9 bases separated the two germline ends.

V is TRBV19 and J is TRBJ2-5; 10 bases are a match to TRBD1. CDR1 is LNHDA and CDR2 is SQIVND in the germline V gene (reference sequence). The CDR3 has 19 residues. Trimming cost V 7 bases and J 1 base; bases outside gene matches: 18. This chain's CDR3 is CASKASGTGEFILQETQYF. The CDR3 DNA is TGTGCCAGTAAGGCCTCGGGGACAGGGGAGTTTATCCTCCAAGAGACCCAGTACTTC.

About this clonotype: One base away lies a much larger clone, so this may be a sequencing read error. This chain links TRBV12-5 with TRBJ1-5, with a possible D match to TRBD1 (5 bases). Per the germline V gene, CDR1 is LGHNT and CDR2 is FRNRAP. The CDR3 sequence is 14 residues long. This CDR3 reads CASGLATVNRPQHF. Written as DNA, the CDR3 is TGTGCTAGTGGTTTGGCGACAGTTAATCGGCCCCAGCATTTT. The variable domain in full, completed from reference TRBV12-5 and TRBJ1-5, reads DARVTQTPRHKVTEMGQEVTMRCQPILGHNTVFWYRQTMMQGLELLAYFRNRAPLDDSGMPKDRFSAEMPDATLATLKIQPSEPRDSAVYFCASGLATVNRPQHFGDGTRLSIL.

This chain joins TRBV27 and TRBJ1-5; possible D gene TRBD1, 5 bases. Germline V lookup: CDR1 MNHEY, CDR2 SMNVEV (reference sequence). The V and J ends lost 2 bases and 4 bases respectively, with 9 bases between them. The CDR3 runs to 14 residues. The CDR3 DNA is TGTGCCAGCAGTTTACGGGCAGGGAATCAGCCCCAGCATTTT. Translating gives CASSLRAGNQPQHF.

This chain connects TRBV7-9 to TRBJ1-2; no definite D call. CDR1 and CDR2 from the germline V gene are SEHNR and FQNEAQ (reference sequence). V was clipped by 7 bases and J by 2 bases, with 8 bases between them. This CDR3 has 12 residues. The CDR3 nucleotides are TGTGCCAGCAACCAGATCAACTATGGCTACACCTTC. It specifies CASNQINYGYTF. Full variable domain (missing parts from reference TRBV7-9 and TRBJ1-2): DTGVSQNPRHKITKRGQNVTFRCDPISEHNRLYWYRQTLGQGPEFLTYFQNEAQLEKSRLLSDRFSAERPKGSFSTLEIQRTEQGDSAMYLCASNQINYGYTFGSGTRLTVV.

This clonotype was recorded at least ten times. The chain couples TRBV6-5 to TRBJ2-1; 8 nucleotides agree with TRBD2. Germline CDR1 MNHEY, CDR2 SVGAGI. The CDR3 extends over 21 amino acids. Trimming at V came to 0 bases and at J to 0 bases, leaving 16 bases not matched to a gene. The CDR3 DNA is TGTGCCAGCAGTTACTCGCGTTATGGCGGGAGGCCCAGGGGCTCCTACAATGAGCAGTTCTTC. Its protein is CASSYSRYGGRPRGSYNEQFF.

This clonotype was seen many times. The gene calls are TRBV2 and TRBJ2-1, with D perhaps TRBD1 or TRBD2 (5 bases each). The CDR3 contains 15 residues. V was shortened by 5 bases and J by 5 bases, with 16 bases between the two germline ends. From germline, CDR1 is SNHLY and CDR2 FYNNEI. The CDR3 region has the DNA TGTGCCAGCAGTCCCCAAGGGGCTAGCAACAATGAGCAGTTCTTC. Protein sequence: CASSPQGASNNEQFF.

This clonotype was picked up a small number of times. This chain's CDR3 is CASTQGGGPEAFF. In DNA form, the CDR3 reads TGTGCCAGCACCCAAGGCGGGGGTCCTGAAGCTTTCTTT. This sequence joins TRBV12-3 or TRBV12-4 and TRBJ1-1; TRBD1 might be the D (5 bases). Deletions cut 7 bases from V and 6 bases from J, with 15 bases between. The CDR3 spans 13 residues.

This clonotype was seen at least ten times. J is TRBJ2-5 and V is TRBV27; unclear D gene. V was trimmed by 1 base and J by 5 bases, leaving 11 bases between them. CDR3 length equals 14 residues. Germline V lookup: CDR1 MNHEY, CDR2 SMNVEV (reference sequence). For the CDR3, the DNA is TGTGCCAGCAGTTTATTCGGCCGCGGCGAGACCCAGTACTTC. This sequence encodes CASSLFGRGETQYF.

This clonotype has ten or more counts. The genes are TRBV27 and TRBJ2-1, with TRBD2 matching over 11 bases. Germline CDR1 MNHEY, CDR2 SMNVEV (reference sequence). The trim removed 5 bases at V and 7 bases at J, leaving 10 bases unmatched. CDR3 length: 16 residues. CDR3 nucleotides: TGTGCCAGCAGTCTAATGACTAGCGGGGCGAAGAATGAGCAGTTCTTC. It is translated as CASSLMTSGAKNEQFF.

This clonotype was seen at least ten times. The chain has TRBV7-8 and TRBJ2-1; D is possibly TRBD2 (6 bases). The germline V gene encodes CDR1 SGHVS and CDR2 FQNEAQ. This CDR3 spans 14 amino acids. With 5 bases removed from V and 7 bases from J, the gap between germline ends came to 15 bases. The CDR3 DNA reads TGTGCCAGCAGCCAGACTAGGAGGGTGAATGAGCAGTTCTTC. Its translation is CASSQTRRVNEQFF.

This clonotype occurred many times. The V call is TRBV2, the J call TRBJ1-1; D ambiguous. The CDR3 totals 11 residues. The V gene's germline CDR1 is SNHLY and CDR2 FYNNEI. Trimming stripped 6 bases from V and 7 bases from J, with 9 bases between. The CDR3 loop reads CASRKDGEAFF. CDR3 nucleotides: TGTGCCAGCAGAAAGGACGGTGAAGCTTTCTTT.

In this sample, this clonotype turned up many times. The chain combines TRBV7-2 with TRBJ2-3, with 7 bases that match TRBD1. From germline, CDR1 is SGHTA and CDR2 FQGNSA. V gave up 4 bases and J gave up 4 bases; unmatched junction bases: 2. CDR3 length equals 13 residues. CDR3 nucleotides: TGTGCCAGCAGCTCTACAGGGGCAGATACGCAGTATTTT. Its translation: CASSSTGADTQYF.

This clonotype was counted at least ten times. This chain connects TRBV5-5 to TRBJ1-5, with D uncertain. The CDR3 spans 13 residues. The germline gives CDR1 SGHKS, CDR2 YYEKEE (reference sequence). Trimming took off 1 base at V and 0 bases at J, with 2 bases between the two ends. In DNA form, the CDR3 reads TGTGCCAGCAGCTTGCGTAGCAATCAGCCCCAGCATTTT. Amino acids: CASSLRSNQPQHF.

This clonotype showed up just a few times. The chain has TRBV30 and TRBJ2-1; TRBD1 aligns across 10 bases. V lost 3 bases to trimming and J lost 4 bases; unmatched junction nucleotides: 9. Per the germline V gene, CDR1 is GTSNPN and CDR2 is SVGIG (reference sequence). CDR3 size: 16 residues. The DNA of the CDR3 is TGTGCCTGGAGAATTCCGACAGGGGGCGGGTACAATGAGCAGTTCTTC. Translation: CAWRIPTGGGYNEQFF.

This clonotype was picked up a small number of times. This chain connects TRBV2 to TRBJ1-1, with D uncertain. The CDR3 runs to 14 residues. The germline V and J ends were trimmed by 4 bases and 1 base, with 10 bases remaining between them. Per the germline V gene, CDR1 is SNHLY and CDR2 is FYNNEI. CDR3 loop: CASSGARANTEAFF. CDR3 bases: TGTGCCAGCAGTGGAGCTCGGGCGAACACTGAAGCTTTCTTT.